One sample yielded the 6 T cell receptor beta chains listed below, sequenced in a study of control samples from healthy donors and cancer patients. Assay used: immunoSEQ multiplex PCR; TCRdb lists only in-frame clones, some missing. The table has over 25,000 clones, 80% to 90% seen once. Specimen: PBMCs. Receptor source: a middle-aged woman with lung cancer.

The chain links TRBV7-9 to TRBJ1-4; 7 nucleotides agree with TRBD1. Germline V gene sequence: CDR1 SEHNR, CDR2 FQNEAQ (reference sequence). Trimming took 7 bases from V and 5 from J; bases not matched to a gene: 10. This CDR3 spans 15 amino acids. This CDR3 reads CASTKKGAENEKLFF. CDR3 nucleotide sequence: TGTGCCAGCACCAAAAAGGGGGCGGAGAATGAAAAACTGTTTTTT.

V gene TRBV6-2 or TRBV6-3 combines with J gene TRBJ1-2; D ambiguous. The CDR3 is 17 amino acids. Germline assignment: CDR1 MNHEY and CDR2 SVGEGT. V was trimmed by 3 bases and J by 4 bases, leaving 21 bases between them. This chain's CDR3 is CASSYFTTTARFYGYTF. In DNA form, the CDR3 reads TGTGCCAGCAGTTATTTTACCACGACGGCCAGGTTCTATGGCTACACCTTC.

V gene TRBV4-1 combines with J gene TRBJ2-1; TRBD2 agrees at 8 bases. The CDR3 has 19 residues. The germline gives CDR1 MGHRA, CDR2 YSYEKL. J gave up 5 bases and V 0 bases, and 15 bases lay outside the gene matches. The DNA for the CDR3 is TGCGCCAGCAGCCAAGAAGGAGGGGTAGCGGGGACGCTGGACAATGAGCAGTTCTTC. Translating it yields CASSQEGGVAGTLDNEQFF.

The chain uses TRBV6-5 and TRBJ2-3; TRBD1 matches at 10 bases. After removal of 6 bases from V and 3 bases from J, the junction contained 6 bases not matched to a gene. CDR3 length equals 15 residues. Germline loops: CDR1 MNHEY, CDR2 SVGAGI. The CDR3 sequence: CASRFGTGVTDTQYF. Here the CDR3 DNA reads TGTGCCAGCAGGTTCGGGACAGGGGTTACAGATACGCAGTATTTT.

The genes are TRBV11-3 and TRBJ1-1; D gene uncertain. This CDR3 is 11 amino acids long. Germline loops: CDR1 SGHNT, CDR2 YENEEA. With 3 bases removed from V and 8 bases from J, the gap between germline ends came to 7 bases. Written as DNA, the CDR3 is TGTGCCAGCAGCTTTTCGGGGGAAGCTTTCTTT. Translated: CASSFSGEAFF. The full variable domain, completed using reference TRBV11-3 and TRBJ1-1, is EAGVVQSPRYKIIEKKQPVAFWCNPISGHNTLYWYLQNLGQGPELLIRYENEEAVDDSQLPKDRFSAERLKGVDSTLKIQPAELGDSAVYLCASSFSGEAFFGQGTRLTVV.

V usage is TRBV5-4 and J usage is TRBJ2-2, with 9 bases matching TRBD1. With V trimmed by 3 bases and J by 5 bases, 5 bases remained unmatched. Germline loops: CDR1 SGHNT, CDR2 YYREEE (reference sequence). This CDR3 contains 15 residues. The CDR3: CASSSGQGWTGELFF. The DNA for the CDR3 is TGTGCCAGCAGCTCGGGACAGGGATGGACCGGGGAGCTGTTTTTT.